The 21 T cell receptor beta chains below come from one sample, sequenced in a study of blood T cell repertoires in COVID-19. Generated by immunoSEQ multiplex PCR, the TCRdb table keeps only in-frame clones and is missing some. The sample has around 60,000 clones; 60% to 85% are singletons. Source material: peripheral blood. Receptors were obtained from a human donor in a cohort sampled during active COVID-19.

The V call is TRBV5-1, the J call TRBJ1-1; D is perhaps TRBD1 (6 bases). V lost 4 bases to trimming and J lost 4 bases, with 17 bases between them. From germline, CDR1 is SGHRS and CDR2 YFSETQ. The CDR3 length is 15 residues. CDR3 loop: CASSPMAGDGTEAFF. In DNA form, the CDR3 reads TGCGCCAGCAGCCCTATGGCAGGGGATGGCACTGAAGCTTTCTTT.

The chain couples TRBV19 to TRBJ2-7; the D is unclear. V was shortened by 6 bases and J by 2 bases, with 11 bases between the two germline ends. The CDR3 has 13 residues. CDR1 LNHDA and CDR2 SQIVND come from the germline V gene (reference sequence). The CDR3 sequence is CASSTSVAYEQYF. In DNA form, the CDR3 reads TGTGCCAGTAGCACCAGCGTGGCCTACGAGCAGTACTTC.

This rearrangement joins TRBV5-4 to TRBJ2-3; D call uncertain. V shed 4 bases and J shed 3 bases, with 9 bases lying between them. Germline V gives CDR1 SGHNT, CDR2 YYREEE (reference sequence). The CDR3 covers 13 residues. The CDR3 bases are TGTGCCAGCAGCCTAATTCAAACAGATACGCAGTATTTT. Protein sequence: CASSLIQTDTQYF.

The rearrangement joins TRBV5-1 to TRBJ2-2; weak D call: TRBD1 (5 bases). The CDR3 has 15 residues. From germline, CDR1 is SGHRS and CDR2 YFSETQ. Trimming shortened V by 0 bases and J by 3 bases, and 9 bases separated the two germline ends. CDR3 amino acids: CASSLADSHTGELFF. CDR3 bases: TGCGCCAGCAGCTTGGCCGACAGCCACACCGGGGAGCTGTTTTTT.

This sequence joins TRBV5-1 and TRBJ2-3; 11 bases map to TRBD1. V lost 4 bases to trimming and J lost 6 bases; unmatched junction nucleotides: 4. Per the germline V gene, CDR1 is SGHRS and CDR2 is YFSETQ. The CDR3 covers 14 residues. The CDR3 loop is CASSVGTGGDTQYF. CDR3 sequence (DNA): TGCGCCAGCAGCGTCGGGACAGGGGGTGATACGCAGTATTTT.

This chain links TRBV2 with TRBJ2-1; 9 bases line up with TRBD1. CDR1 and CDR2 (germline): SNHLY, FYNNEI. The trim removed 5 bases at V and 6 bases at J, leaving 5 bases unmatched. The CDR3 contains 14 residues. CDR3 protein: CASSRDRVSNEQFF. CDR3 coding DNA: TGTGCCAGCAGTCGGGACAGGGTCAGCAATGAGCAGTTCTTC.

The chain links TRBV5-4 to TRBJ2-3; 7 bases fit TRBD2. CDR3 length: 14 residues. Germline V CDR1 and CDR2: SGHNT, YYREEE (reference sequence). Trimming at V came to 1 base and at J to 6 bases, leaving 5 bases not matched to a gene. The CDR3 here is CASSLKGREDTQYF. CDR3 sequence (DNA): TGTGCCAGCAGCTTGAAGGGGAGGGAGGATACGCAGTATTTT.

This clone has just one count. In DNA form, the CDR3 reads TGTGCCAGCAGTGAAGGGCCGGGGAGATCCTATAATTCACCCCTCCACTTT. It translates to CASSEGPGRSYNSPLHF. The rearrangement links TRBV6-1 to TRBJ1-6; D is ambiguous. Germline CDR1 and CDR2: MNHNS and SASEGT. The CDR3 consists of 17 residues. V lost 1 base and J lost 1, with 11 bases in between.

This clone was observed many times. This chain joins TRBV14 and TRBJ2-7; D gene uncertain. The CDR3 runs 12 residues. V dropped 4 bases and J dropped 5 bases, with 9 bases sitting between them. CDR1 is SGHDN, CDR2 FVKESK, per germline. The CDR3 region is CASSPTRNEQYF. CDR3 sequence (DNA): TGTGCCAGCAGCCCCACCAGGAACGAGCAGTACTTC.

V and J are TRBV9 and TRBJ2-5; D perhaps matches TRBD2 (5 bases). Germline assignment: CDR1 SGDLS and CDR2 YYNGEE. The V end was cut by 3 bases, the J end by 7 bases, with 13 bases between. The CDR3 runs 13 residues. CDR3 region: CASSGTAYGTQYF. As DNA, the CDR3 is TGTGCCAGCAGCGGGACTGCCTATGGGACCCAGTACTTC.

The chain links TRBV6-2 or TRBV6-3 to TRBJ2-7; weak D call: TRBD1 (6 bases). The CDR3 loop spans 15 amino acids. The germline gives CDR1 MNHEY, CDR2 SVGEGT. The germline V and J ends were trimmed by 5 bases and 6 bases, with 20 bases remaining between them. Here the CDR3 DNA reads TGTGCCAGCAGTACTCCGGGACACGAGAAATTCGAGCAGTACTTC. Its translation is CASSTPGHEKFEQYF.

This clone was detected once. The chain uses TRBV19 and TRBJ1-5, with 10 bases aligning to TRBD1. V lost 5 bases to trimming and J lost 9 bases; unmatched junction nucleotides: 7. The CDR3 is 14 residues long. CDR1 is LNHDA and CDR2 is SQIVND in the germline V gene (reference sequence). The CDR3 sequence is CASSRDRGEGPQHF. The CDR3 DNA is TGTGCCAGTAGTCGGGACAGGGGAGAGGGGCCCCAGCATTTT.

The chain couples TRBV9 to TRBJ1-2, with TRBD1 matching 9 bases. CDR1 and CDR2 from the germline V gene are SGDLS and YYNGEE. V shed 5 bases, J shed 6 bases, and the junction held 11 bases outside the gene matches. The CDR3 is 15 residues long. The chain's CDR3 is CASSLFRGQGDGYTF. Here the CDR3 DNA reads TGTGCCAGCAGTCTTTTTAGGGGACAGGGCGATGGCTACACCTTC.

The rearrangement joins TRBV6-5 to TRBJ2-7; D call uncertain. The ends were cut back, 6 bases at V and 5 bases at J, with 8 bases in the middle. CDR1 and CDR2 (germline): MNHEY, SVGAGI. The CDR3 totals 11 residues. This CDR3 is CASRLKHEQYF. Here the CDR3 DNA reads TGTGCCAGCAGACTCAAACACGAGCAGTACTTC.

This clone was detected ten times or more. The chain carries TRBV4-1 and TRBJ2-1, with 12 bases matching TRBD2. Trimming at V came to 4 bases and at J to 5 bases, leaving 3 bases not matched to a gene. This CDR3 region has 15 residues. CDR1 and CDR2 (germline): MGHRA, YSYEKL. CDR3 in amino acids: CASSRLAGADNEQFF. The CDR3 bases are TGCGCCAGCAGCCGACTAGCGGGAGCGGACAATGAGCAGTTCTTC.

The chain carries TRBV19 and TRBJ1-2, with D unclear. Trimming took 3 bases from V and 8 from J, leaving 13 bases between them. Germline CDR1 and CDR2: LNHDA and SQIVND (reference sequence). CDR3 length: 13 residues. Here the CDR3 reads CASSIGLTGGYTF. CDR3 coding DNA: TGTGCCAGTAGTATCGGGCTAACGGGGGGCTACACCTTC.

This chain uses TRBV9 with TRBJ2-1, with 12 bases fitting TRBD2. V trimming: 6 bases; J trimming: 6 bases; junction bases outside the gene matches: 7. The V gene's germline CDR1 is SGDLS and CDR2 YYNGEE. The CDR3 spans 15 residues. DNA for the CDR3: TGTGCCAGCACCCGAGAGACTAGCGGGGGCAATGAGCAGTTCTTC. It translates to CASTRETSGGNEQFF.

The chain combines TRBV27 with TRBJ1-2; no reliable D call. This CDR3 is built from 13 residues. Germline CDR1 is MNHEY and CDR2 is SMNVEV (reference sequence). V lost 11 bases to trimming and J lost 4 bases, with 17 bases between them. The CDR3 coding sequence is TGTGCCTCCGGGAAAGGGCCTCCCTATGGCTACACCTTC. It is translated as CASGKGPPYGYTF.

V and J are TRBV6-6 and TRBJ2-6, with D maybe TRBD1 (6 bases). In germline, CDR1 is MNHNY, CDR2 SVGAGI (reference sequence). This CDR3 spans 17 amino acids. Trimming cost V 5 bases and J 2 bases, with 16 bases left between them. The CDR3 DNA reads TGTGCCAGCAGTCGGGAATTCCGGACAGCTGGGGCCAACGTCCTGACTTTC. It specifies CASSREFRTAGANVLTF.

This clone was seen a few times. This same CDR3 is encoded by further DNA sequences in the sample. The chain combines TRBV12-3 or TRBV12-4 with TRBJ2-7; no reliable D call. This CDR3 spans 12 amino acids. V lost 3 bases, J lost 4 bases, and 7 bases lay in between. The CDR3 DNA reads TGTGCCAGCAGTTTGAGAGGTTACGAGCAGTACTTC. Translated: CASSLRGYEQYF.

The gene calls are TRBV5-1 and TRBJ2-7, with 8 bases lining up with TRBD1. The CDR3 loop spans 14 amino acids. Germline V lookup: CDR1 SGHRS, CDR2 YFSETQ. The V and J ends lost 3 bases and 5 bases, in that order; junction bases with no gene match: 7. CDR3 in DNA: TGCGCCAGCAGCTGGACAGGGATTATCCACGAGCAGTACTTC. Its protein product is CASSWTGIIHEQYF.